The sequence of this TCR beta chain was determined in a study of T-cell reconstitution after alpha-beta-depleted transplantation in children. Preparation of the TCRbeta library was carried out with unique molecular identifiers. TCRdb re-called the PCR reads through MiXCR, storing one row per CDR3 protein. The data contain fewer than 550,000 distinct CDR3 sequences, around 10% of them singletons. Trimming took 5 bases from V and 1 from J; bases not matched to a gene: 8. This CDR3 is built from 17 residues. The sample in question was PBMCs, mostly from graft donor cells, obtained 180 days after TCRalphabeta/CD19-depleted stem cell transplant. The rearrangement uses TRBV12-3 or TRBV12-4 and TRBJ2-2; 9 bases agree with TRBD2. The TCR comes from a female patient between 2 and 15 years old who had a stem cell transplant for aplastic anemia, so the T cells may come from the graft donor. The CDR3 DNA reads TGTGCCAGCAGTCACCGCCCTAGCGGGATGAACACCGGGGAGCTGTTTTTT. The encoded protein is CASSHRPSGMNTGELFF.